The 27 T cell receptor beta chains below all came from one sample that was sequenced in a study of cytomegalovirus exposure and HLA in healthy donors. The PCR had 60 Vbeta and 13 Jbeta primers. Assay used: immunoSEQ multiplex PCR; TCRdb lists only in-frame clones, some missing. The sample carries approximately 200,000 clones, approximately 88% recorded once. Specimen: PBMCs. The receptors shown here come from a boy between 10 and 17 years old in good health and CMV-seronegative.

The rearrangement uses TRBV29-1 and TRBJ1-2, with TRBD1 matching over 8 bases. V lost 3 bases, J lost 8 bases, and 5 bases stayed unmatched. The CDR3 length is 12 residues. The V gene's germline CDR1 is SQVTM and CDR2 ANQGSEA. CDR3 sequence (DNA): TGCAGCGTTGAGAAGCAGGGGGCAGGCTACACCTTC. This gives the protein CSVEKQGAGYTF.

The chain joins TRBV7-9 to TRBJ2-1; no clear D. The CDR3 loop spans 15 amino acids. V lost 1 base and J 7 bases, leaving 14 bases between the germline ends. CDR1 and CDR2 from the germline V gene are SEHNR and FQNEAQ (reference sequence). The CDR3 DNA sequence: TGTGCCAGCAGCTTAGGTCCAGTTACCGTTAATGAGCAGTTCTTC. It codes for CASSLGPVTVNEQFF.

The chain uses TRBV28 and TRBJ2-3; 7 bases line up with TRBD2. After removal of 2 bases from V and 0 bases from J, the junction contained 5 bases not matched to a gene. This CDR3 region has 16 residues. Germline CDR1 is MDHEN and CDR2 is SYDVKM. Here the CDR3 DNA reads TGTGCCAGCAGTTTAAGTGGTAGCGGGAGCACAGATACGCAGTATTTT. Protein sequence: CASSLSGSGSTDTQYF.

The rearrangement joins TRBV14 to TRBJ2-2; D gene ambiguous. CDR1 SGHDN and CDR2 FVKESK come from the germline V gene. The CDR3 has 14 residues. The V end was cut by 1 base, the J end by 6 bases, with 9 bases between. The CDR3 loop reads CASSQVLVPGELFF. The CDR3 DNA reads as TGTGCCAGCAGCCAAGTTTTAGTGCCCGGGGAGCTGTTTTTT.

The J gene is TRBJ1-3, the V gene TRBV6-5; no firm D call. CDR1 MNHEY and CDR2 SVGAGI come from the germline V gene. The length of the CDR3 is 13 residues. V lost 7 bases, J lost 0 bases, and 7 bases lay in between. The CDR3 nucleotides read TGTGCCAGCATGAAGAGCTCTGGAAACACCATATATTTT. Its protein is CASMKSSGNTIYF.

This clone showed up just once. The J gene is TRBJ2-5, the V gene TRBV30, with a weak D call TRBD2 (5 bases). V lost 4 bases to trimming and J lost 5 bases, with 8 bases between them. The germline V gene has CDR1 GTSNPN and CDR2 SVGIG (reference sequence). CDR3 length: 11 residues. CDR3 nucleotides: TGTGCCTGGAAAGAGCGGGAGACCCAGTACTTC. This translates into CAWKERETQYF.

The chain has TRBV11-2 and TRBJ2-7; maybe TRBD1 (5 bases). Germline CDR1 SGHAT, CDR2 FQNNGV. The germline V and J ends were trimmed by 0 bases and 5 bases, with 14 bases remaining between them. The CDR3 contains 15 residues. The CDR3: CASSLEGQGYHEQYF. DNA for the CDR3: TGTGCCAGCAGCTTAGAAGGGCAGGGTTATCACGAGCAGTACTTC.

The V gene is TRBV11-2, the J gene TRBJ1-4, with 7 bases matching TRBD1. The V and J ends lost 3 bases and 7 bases, in that order; junction bases with no gene match: 11. Germline CDR1 is SGHAT and CDR2 is FQNNGV. This CDR3 comprises 16 residues. The CDR3 is CASSFSPVGGGEKLFF. In DNA, the CDR3 is TGTGCCAGCAGCTTCTCCCCCGTAGGGGGCGGTGAAAAACTGTTTTTT.

V gene TRBV19 combines with J gene TRBJ1-1; the match to TRBD1 covers 7 bases. The J segment lost 0 bases and the V segment lost 3 bases, leaving 1 base of the junction unmatched. The CDR3 consists of 14 residues. Germline lookup yields CDR1 LNHDA and CDR2 SQIVND (reference sequence). CDR3 amino acids: CASSMGQMNTEAFF. In DNA, the CDR3 is TGTGCCAGTAGTATGGGACAGATGAACACTGAAGCTTTCTTT.

The J gene is TRBJ1-5, the V gene TRBV28, with 8 nucleotides matching TRBD1. Germline CDR1 and CDR2: MDHEN and SYDVKM. The CDR3 consists of 15 residues. J gave up 6 bases and V 3 bases, and 7 bases lay outside the gene matches. The CDR3 protein is CASSFSGGFTQPQHF. CDR3 DNA sequence: TGTGCCAGCAGTTTTTCAGGGGGCTTCACTCAGCCCCAGCATTTT.

This clone was observed a single time. V is TRBV7-6 and J is TRBJ2-3; 15 nucleotides align to TRBD2. V lost 4 bases to trimming and J lost 4 bases; unmatched junction nucleotides: 12. In germline, CDR1 is SGHVS, CDR2 FNYEAQ. The CDR3 covers 19 residues. As DNA, the CDR3 is TGTGCCAGCAGCTCAGGACTAGCGGGGGGGCTTCGGGTATCAGATACGCAGTATTTT. Its translation: CASSSGLAGGLRVSDTQYF.

V usage is TRBV5-1 and J usage is TRBJ2-1; D perhaps matches TRBD2 (7 bases). Per germline, CDR1 SGHRS and CDR2 YFSETQ. Trimming removed 3 bases at V and 9 bases at J, with 16 bases between. There are 14 residues in the CDR3. As DNA, the CDR3 is TGCGCCAGCAGCTGGGGGGGGCAGGGGAGTGAGCAGTTCTTC. Translated: CASSWGGQGSEQFF. The whole variable domain, filled in from reference TRBV5-1 and TRBJ2-1, reads KAGVTQTPRYLIKTRGQQVTLSCSPISGHRSVSWYQQTPGQGLQFLFEYFSETQRNKGNFPGRFSGRQFSNSRSEMNVSTLELGDSALYLCASSWGGQGSEQFFGPGTRLTVL.

The chain is built from TRBV15 and TRBJ1-2, with D tentatively TRBD1 (6 bases). The ends were cut back, 2 bases at V and 1 base at J, with 20 bases in the middle. This CDR3 comprises 18 residues. Per germline, CDR1 LNHNV and CDR2 YYDKDF (reference sequence). The CDR3 region has the DNA TGTGCCACCAGCAGAATTTTCTCCGGGACACCGATTAACTATGGCTACACCTTC. Its protein product is CATSRIFSGTPINYGYTF.

The rearrangement links TRBV7-2 to TRBJ2-1; TRBD2 matches 10 bases. This CDR3 contains 16 residues. The germline gives CDR1 SGHTA, CDR2 FQGNSA. Trimming took 3 bases from V and 7 from J; bases not matched to a gene: 9. CDR3 sequence: CASSFGSGGIRNEQFF. The CDR3 DNA is TGTGCCAGCAGCTTCGGTAGCGGGGGGATCCGGAATGAGCAGTTCTTC.

The chain couples TRBV6-1 to TRBJ1-1; D remains ambiguous. Per germline, CDR1 MNHNS and CDR2 SASEGT. CDR3 size: 15 residues. The V gene lost 6 bases and the J gene lost 1 base, with 15 bases spanning the gap. CDR3: CASSDPFKANTEAFF. Here the CDR3 DNA reads TGTGCCAGCAGCGATCCCTTCAAAGCGAACACTGAAGCTTTCTTT.

The chain carries TRBV30 and TRBJ2-2; 8 bases are a match to TRBD2. Germline V gene data show CDR1 as GTSNPN and CDR2 as SVGIG (reference sequence). The CDR3 is 15 amino acids. CDR3 nucleotides: TGTGCTCGAGCGGGAGAAAATTCTATAACCGGGGAGCTGTTTTTT. Amino acid sequence: CARAGENSITGELFF.

This clone appeared once. CDR3 sequence (DNA): TGCAGCGTTGCTGCGGGACAGGGGGCCTATGGCTACACCTTC. This sequence encodes CSVAAGQGAYGYTF. The gene calls are TRBV29-1 and TRBJ1-2; 12 bases map to TRBD1. The CDR3 is 14 amino acids. V gave up 4 bases and J gave up 4 bases; unmatched junction bases: 4. CDR1 SQVTM and CDR2 ANQGSEA come from the germline V gene.

This clone was seen only once. The chain uses TRBV11-3 and TRBJ2-3; 7 bases agree with TRBD2. V dropped 5 bases and J dropped 6; count of bases not matched to a gene: 2. Looked up from germline, CDR1 is SGHNT and CDR2 is YENEEA. This CDR3 is built from 12 residues. The CDR3 reads CASSHGGDTQYF. The CDR3 DNA is TGTGCCAGCAGCCACGGGGGGGATACGCAGTATTTT.

The V call is TRBV29-1, the J call TRBJ1-2; TRBD1 matches 9 bases. Per the germline V gene, CDR1 is SQVTM and CDR2 is ANQGSEA. The CDR3 runs to 11 residues. V gave up 6 bases and J gave up 4 bases; unmatched junction bases: 0. The CDR3 DNA follows: TGCAGCGTGGGACAGGGCTATGGCTACACCTTC. Translation gives CSVGQGYGYTF.

The chain links TRBV11-2 to TRBJ2-7; unclear D gene. Per germline, CDR1 SGHAT and CDR2 FQNNGV. The germline V and J ends were trimmed by 3 bases and 2 bases, with 17 bases remaining between them. CDR3 size: 16 residues. The CDR3 is CASSFVARPLTYEQYF. The CDR3 nucleotides are TGTGCCAGCAGCTTCGTCGCCAGGCCCTTAACCTACGAGCAGTACTTC.

This chain connects TRBV5-1 to TRBJ2-7; 7 bases are a match to TRBD1. Trimming removed 0 bases from V and 3 bases from J; junction bases left unmatched: 9. The CDR3 length is 16 residues. The germline V gene encodes CDR1 SGHRS and CDR2 YFSETQ. CDR3 loop: CASSLVTGTEFYEQYF. The CDR3 nucleotides are TGCGCCAGCAGCTTGGTCACCGGGACAGAATTCTACGAGCAGTACTTC.

This clone was seen only once. The chain combines TRBV5-1 with TRBJ1-1; D gene uncertain. CDR3 size: 13 residues. Trimming shortened V by 4 bases and J by 5 bases, and 12 bases separated the two germline ends. Germline V lookup: CDR1 SGHRS, CDR2 YFSETQ. CDR3 nucleotides: TGCGCCAGCAGCACCGGGATTGAAACTGAAGCTTTCTTT. This gives the protein CASSTGIETEAFF.

The V gene is TRBV5-1, the J gene TRBJ1-5; D ambiguous. This CDR3 comprises 14 residues. Germline V gene lookup returns CDR1 SGHRS and CDR2 YFSETQ. Trimming shortened V by 2 bases and J by 9 bases, and 15 bases separated the two germline ends. CDR3 amino acids: CASSLSPRSRPQHF. The CDR3 coding sequence is TGCGCCAGCAGCTTAAGTCCCCGCTCTAGGCCCCAGCATTTT. The whole variable domain, filled in from reference TRBV5-1 and TRBJ1-5, reads KAGVTQTPRYLIKTRGQQVTLSCSPISGHRSVSWYQQTPGQGLQFLFEYFSETQRNKGNFPGRFSGRQFSNSRSEMNVSTLELGDSALYLCASSLSPRSRPQHFGDGTRLSIL.

The rearrangement links TRBV7-8 to TRBJ2-1; TRBD2 agrees at 9 bases. The CDR3 sequence is 12 residues long. The germline gives CDR1 SGHVS, CDR2 FQNEAQ. J was trimmed by 10 bases and V by 5 bases; bases with no gene match: 3. In DNA, the CDR3 is TGTGCCAGCAGCACCCTAGCGGGGGAGCAGTTCTTC. The encoded protein is CASSTLAGEQFF.

The CDR3 DNA follows: TGTGCCAGCAGCCCGCCGACTAGCGGGAGCCCTGTTCGCAGCTCCTACGAGCAGTACTTC. This codes for CASSPPTSGSPVRSSYEQYF. V gene TRBV4-2 combines with J gene TRBJ2-7; the match to TRBD2 covers 12 bases. The germline V gene has CDR1 LGHNA and CDR2 YNFKEQ. The J segment lost 0 bases and the V segment lost 4 bases, leaving 16 bases of the junction unmatched. The CDR3 spans 20 residues.

This sequence joins TRBV29-1 and TRBJ1-2; D gene ambiguous. Trimming stripped 7 bases from V and 3 bases from J, with 9 bases between. The CDR3 is made up of 11 amino acids. Germline lookup yields CDR1 SQVTM and CDR2 ANQGSEA. This chain's CDR3 is CSGPGYYGYTF. CDR3 sequence (DNA): TGCAGCGGTCCCGGGTACTATGGCTACACCTTC.

As DNA, the CDR3 is TGCAGCGTTGACGTTAATAGCGGGGTACTGGGCTACGAGCAGTACTTC. This sequence encodes CSVDVNSGVLGYEQYF. The gene calls are TRBV29-1 and TRBJ2-7; 8 nucleotides align to TRBD2. Germline trimming cut 3 bases from V and 3 bases from J; bases unmatched to any gene: 13. This CDR3 has 16 residues. CDR1 and CDR2 (germline): SQVTM, ANQGSEA.